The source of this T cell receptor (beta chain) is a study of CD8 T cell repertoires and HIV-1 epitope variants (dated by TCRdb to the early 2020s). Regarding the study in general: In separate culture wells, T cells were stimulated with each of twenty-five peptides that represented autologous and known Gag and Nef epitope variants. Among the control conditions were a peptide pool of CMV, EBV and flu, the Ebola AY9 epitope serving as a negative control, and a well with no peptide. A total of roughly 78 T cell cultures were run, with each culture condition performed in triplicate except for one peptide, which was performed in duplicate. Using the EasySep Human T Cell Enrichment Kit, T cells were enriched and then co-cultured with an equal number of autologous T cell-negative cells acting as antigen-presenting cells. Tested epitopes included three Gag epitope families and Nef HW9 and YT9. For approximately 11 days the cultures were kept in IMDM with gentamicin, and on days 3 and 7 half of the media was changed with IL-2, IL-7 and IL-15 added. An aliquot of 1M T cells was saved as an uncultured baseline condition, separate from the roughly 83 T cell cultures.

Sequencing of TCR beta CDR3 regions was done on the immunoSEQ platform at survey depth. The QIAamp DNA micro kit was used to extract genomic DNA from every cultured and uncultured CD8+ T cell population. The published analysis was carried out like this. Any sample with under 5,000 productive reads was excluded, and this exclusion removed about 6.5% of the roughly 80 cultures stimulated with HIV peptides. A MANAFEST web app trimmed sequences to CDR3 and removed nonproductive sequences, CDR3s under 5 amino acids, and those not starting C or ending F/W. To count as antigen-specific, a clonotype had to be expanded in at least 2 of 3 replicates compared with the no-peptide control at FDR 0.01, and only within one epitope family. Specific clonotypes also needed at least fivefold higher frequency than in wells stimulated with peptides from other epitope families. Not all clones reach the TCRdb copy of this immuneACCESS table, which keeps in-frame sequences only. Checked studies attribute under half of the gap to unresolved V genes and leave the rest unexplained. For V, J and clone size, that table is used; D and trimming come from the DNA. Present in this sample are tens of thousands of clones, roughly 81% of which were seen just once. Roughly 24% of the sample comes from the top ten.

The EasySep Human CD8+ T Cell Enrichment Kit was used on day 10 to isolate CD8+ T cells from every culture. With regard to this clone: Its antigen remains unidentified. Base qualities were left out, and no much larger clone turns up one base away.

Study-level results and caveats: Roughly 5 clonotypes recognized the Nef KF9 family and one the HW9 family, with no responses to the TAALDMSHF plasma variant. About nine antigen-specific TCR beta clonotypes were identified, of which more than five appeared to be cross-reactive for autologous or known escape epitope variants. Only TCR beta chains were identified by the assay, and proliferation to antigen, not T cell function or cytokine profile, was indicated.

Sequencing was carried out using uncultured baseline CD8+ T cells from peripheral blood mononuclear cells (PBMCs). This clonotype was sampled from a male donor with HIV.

CDR3 sequence: CASSIVGLVAGELFF. In nucleotide form, the sequence is TGTGCCAGTAGTATAGTTGGACTAGTCGCCGGGGAGCTGTTTTTT. The chain was built from TRBV19 and TRBJ2-2; 7 of the junction bases match TRBD2. Taken from cysteine to phenylalanine, the CDR3 has 15 residues. CDR3 DNA is the only sequence kept; it has 45 bases, read in frame from the first base. Reading the germline V gene (reference sequence) gives CDR1 LNHDA and CDR2 SQIVND. V has 1 base trimmed and J has 6 bases trimmed; junction bases matching no gene number 5.